The T cell receptor beta chain under discussion was sequenced for a study of blood T cell repertoires in COVID-19. CDR1 LGHNT and CDR2 FRNRAP come from the germline V gene. The CDR3 length is 15 residues. The V end lost 6 bases, the J end lost 3 bases, and 17 bases lay between the germline ends. In the authors' workflow: Estimation of nucleated cell counts relied on the amplification of reference gene primers. Profiled with immunoSEQ multiplex PCR; TCRdb holds only in-frame clones, not every one. The D gene and trimming were derived from the DNA, and the V and J assignments and clone size from that table. The sample records 95,000 to 150,000 clones, more than 60% being singletons.

The receptor was derived from a man between 65 and 80 years old with acute or convalescent COVID-19. Sequenced material: peripheral blood. The rearrangement links TRBV12-5 to TRBJ1-1; a possible D gene is TRBD1 (5 bases). CDR3 bases: TGTGCTAGTGGCCAACCCACAGGCAGGGACACTGAAGCTTTCTTT. Translated, it gives CASGQPTGRDTEAFF.